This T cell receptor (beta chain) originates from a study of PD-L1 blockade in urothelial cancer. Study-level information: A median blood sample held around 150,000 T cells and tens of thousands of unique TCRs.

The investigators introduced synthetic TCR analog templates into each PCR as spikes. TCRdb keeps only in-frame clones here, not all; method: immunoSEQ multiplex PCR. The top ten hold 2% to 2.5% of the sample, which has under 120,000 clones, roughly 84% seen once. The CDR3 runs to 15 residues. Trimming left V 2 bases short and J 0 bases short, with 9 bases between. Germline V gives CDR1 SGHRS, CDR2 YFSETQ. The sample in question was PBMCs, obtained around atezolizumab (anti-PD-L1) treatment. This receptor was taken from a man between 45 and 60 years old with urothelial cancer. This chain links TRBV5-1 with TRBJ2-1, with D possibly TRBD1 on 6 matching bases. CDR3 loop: CASSFGQISYNEQFF. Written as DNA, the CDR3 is TGCGCCAGCAGCTTCGGACAGATCTCCTACAATGAGCAGTTCTTC.